Listed here are 17 T cell receptor beta chains from one sample, sequenced in a study of blood T cell repertoires in COVID-19. The repertoire was sequenced with immunoSEQ multiplex PCR; TCRdb's copy has only in-frame clones and lacks some. The table shows roughly 290,000 clones, with 90% occurring only once. Specimen: peripheral blood. The receptors were sampled from a woman in her thirties with COVID-19, enrolled during active disease.

The chain has TRBV7-2 and TRBJ2-5; D might be TRBD2 (5 bases). CDR3 length equals 16 residues. V gave up 0 bases and J gave up 7 bases, with 18 bases separating them. The germline gives CDR1 SGHTA, CDR2 FQGNSA. CDR3 DNA sequence: TGTGCCAGCAGCTTAGCTCTCGGGATGGCGGTTGGGACCCAGTACTTC. The encoded protein is CASSLALGMAVGTQYF.

This chain uses TRBV3-1 (or the pseudogene TRBV3-2) with TRBJ2-5; TRBD1 matches at 9 bases. V shed 2 bases, J shed 2 bases, and the junction held 3 bases outside the gene matches. CDR3 length equals 15 residues. The germline V gene encodes CDR1 LGHDT and CDR2 YNNKEL (reference sequence). CDR3 loop: CASSQTTGGQETQYF. As DNA, the CDR3 is TGTGCCAGCAGCCAAACGACAGGGGGTCAAGAGACCCAGTACTTC.

The chain combines TRBV7-6 with TRBJ2-2; 10 bases fit TRBD2. Germline V CDR1 and CDR2: SGHVS, FNYEAQ. CDR3 length equals 19 residues. V gave up 7 bases and J gave up 0 bases; unmatched junction bases: 14. CDR3 DNA sequence: TGTGCCAGCAATAAGGGGGGTGCAGGACTAGCGGCGAACACCGGGGAGCTGTTTTTT. This sequence encodes CASNKGGAGLAANTGELFF.

The V and J genes are TRBV3-1 (or the pseudogene TRBV3-2) and TRBJ1-2; 7 bases are a match to TRBD1. Germline V gene lookup returns CDR1 LGHDT and CDR2 YNNKEL (reference sequence). Germline trimming cut 4 bases from V and 8 bases from J; bases unmatched to any gene: 7. The CDR3 covers 13 residues. The CDR3 DNA sequence: TGTGCCAGCAGCCCTGGACAGGTCAGCGGCTACACCTTC. Translation gives CASSPGQVSGYTF.

In this sample, this clone turned up a few times. V usage is TRBV29-1 and J usage is TRBJ2-3; D gene unclear. Trimming took off 4 bases at V and 6 bases at J, with 11 bases between the two ends. Per the germline V gene, CDR1 is SQVTM and CDR2 is ANQGSEA. The CDR3 loop spans 12 amino acids. CDR3 DNA: TGCAGCGTTGTGGCCGCTAGGGATACGCAGTATTTT. Translating it yields CSVVAARDTQYF.

The CDR3 spells CASTRLGGGGNEQFF. Written as DNA, the CDR3 is TGTGCCAGCACCCGACTGGGCGGGGGGGGGAATGAGCAGTTCTTC. The gene calls are TRBV27 and TRBJ2-1; 9 nucleotides align to TRBD2. Per the germline V gene, CDR1 is MNHEY and CDR2 is SMNVEV (reference sequence). The CDR3 covers 15 residues. The V segment lost 7 bases and the J segment 7 bases; nucleotides outside the gene matches: 11.

The rearrangement uses TRBV18 and TRBJ2-3; 8 bases are a match to TRBD2. The V gene's germline CDR1 is KGHSH and CDR2 LQKENI. This CDR3 region has 18 residues. V lost 1 base to trimming and J lost 6 bases; unmatched junction nucleotides: 15. The DNA of the CDR3 is TGTGCCAGCTCACCACTAGCGGGACAACCTATAATACCTGATACGCAGTATTTT. Amino acids: CASSPLAGQPIIPDTQYF. Full variable domain (rest looked up from reference TRBV18 and TRBJ2-3): NAGVMQNPRHLVRRRGQEARLRCSPMKGHSHVYWYRQLPEEGLKFMVYLQKENIIDESGMPKERFSAEFPKEGPSILRIQQVVRGDSAAYFCASSPLAGQPIIPDTQYFGPGTRLTVL.

The chain links TRBV2 to TRBJ2-1; 13 bases are shared with TRBD2. The CDR3 runs to 15 residues. In germline, CDR1 is SNHLY, CDR2 FYNNEI. The junction had 7 bases not matched to a gene; V was cut back by 6 bases and J by 8 bases. The CDR3 DNA follows: TGTGCCAGCAGGCCCGGGACTAGCGGGATGGATGAGCAGTTCTTC. The encoded protein is CASRPGTSGMDEQFF.

The rearrangement uses TRBV6-6 and TRBJ2-2; D is possibly TRBD2 (5 bases). The germline V and J ends were trimmed by 2 bases and 1 base, with 11 bases remaining between them. This CDR3 spans 16 amino acids. Germline V gene data show CDR1 as MNHNY and CDR2 as SVGAGI (reference sequence). This chain's CDR3 is CASSYPDGENTGELFF. CDR3 nucleotides: TGTGCCAGCAGTTACCCGGACGGGGAGAACACCGGGGAGCTGTTTTTT.

This clone appeared once. This chain joins TRBV2 and TRBJ2-3; perhaps TRBD2 as D (6 bases). Trimming shortened V by 5 bases and J by 3 bases, and 18 bases separated the two germline ends. The CDR3 totals 16 residues. Germline CDR1 is SNHLY and CDR2 is FYNNEI. DNA of the CDR3: TGTGCCAGCAGTCCTCTGAGGGGAGGAGGAACAGATACGCAGTATTTT. Its translation is CASSPLRGGGTDTQYF.

The chain joins TRBV11-2 to TRBJ2-5, with D hard to call. The CDR3 consists of 13 residues. CDR1 and CDR2 from the germline V gene are SGHAT and FQNNGV. With 5 bases removed from V and 3 bases from J, the gap between germline ends came to 10 bases. The CDR3 here is CASSHDLEETQYF. The CDR3 nucleotides read TGTGCCAGCAGCCATGACTTGGAAGAGACCCAGTACTTC.

The chain combines TRBV5-1 with TRBJ1-3; D may be TRBD1 (6 bases). The germline gives CDR1 SGHRS, CDR2 YFSETQ. This CDR3 has 15 amino acids. V lost 6 bases, J lost 0 bases, and 13 bases lay in between. CDR3 in amino acids: CASTEGQPSGNTIYF. The CDR3 nucleotides are TGCGCCAGCACTGAGGGACAACCCTCTGGAAACACCATATATTTT. The variable domain in full, with the rest retrieved from reference TRBV5-1 and TRBJ1-3, is KAGVTQTPRYLIKTRGQQVTLSCSPISGHRSVSWYQQTPGQGLQFLFEYFSETQRNKGNFPGRFSGRQFSNSRSEMNVSTLELGDSALYLCASTEGQPSGNTIYFGEGSWLTVV.

This clone was recorded once. The chain employs TRBV2 and TRBJ1-5; D is ambiguous. The CDR3 is 14 residues long. Germline V gene data show CDR1 as SNHLY and CDR2 as FYNNEI. The ends were cut back, 5 bases at V and 2 bases at J, with 10 bases in the middle. Here the CDR3 reads CASSTRGGNQPQHF. CDR3 nucleotide sequence: TGTGCCAGCAGTACCCGGGGTGGCAATCAGCCCCAGCATTTT.

This chain uses TRBV18 with TRBJ2-4, with D maybe TRBD2 (6 bases). Per germline, CDR1 KGHSH and CDR2 LQKENI. The V end was cut by 0 bases, the J end by 3 bases, with 6 bases between. This CDR3 comprises 14 residues. The CDR3 DNA follows: TGTGCCAGCTCACCACCGGGGGGCAAAAACATTCAGTACTTC. It yields the protein CASSPPGGKNIQYF.

The V gene is TRBV6-1, the J gene TRBJ1-1, with D tentatively TRBD1 (5 bases). The CDR3 covers 15 residues. V dropped 1 base and J dropped 1 base, with 10 bases sitting between them. Germline CDR1 MNHNS, CDR2 SASEGT. CDR3 sequence reads: CASSEGWGSNTEAFF. The CDR3 DNA sequence: TGTGCCAGCAGTGAAGGGTGGGGCTCGAACACTGAAGCTTTCTTT.

The rearrangement uses TRBV7-8 and TRBJ1-5, with 8 bases lining up with TRBD1. This CDR3 contains 18 residues. CDR1 and CDR2 from the germline V gene are SGHVS and FQNEAQ. Trimming at V came to 4 bases and at J to 0 bases, leaving 11 bases not matched to a gene. Here the CDR3 DNA reads TGTGCCAGCAGCTACGCGAGGGGACAGGACTATAGCAATCAGCCCCAGCATTTT. As protein: CASSYARGQDYSNQPQHF. Using reference TRBV7-8 and TRBJ1-5 for the parts outside the CDR3, the full variable domain is GAGVSQSPRYKVAKRGQDVALRCDPISGHVSLFWYQQALGQGPEFLTYFQNEAQLDKSGLPSDRFFAERPEGSVSTLKIQRTQQEDSAVYLCASSYARGQDYSNQPQHFGDGTRLSIL.

This chain uses TRBV4-1 with TRBJ1-3; D uncertain. Germline values: CDR1 MGHRA, CDR2 YSYEKL. V was cut by 0 bases and J by 0 bases, with 6 bases left in between. The CDR3 totals 15 residues. The CDR3 loop is CASSQDWSSGNTIYF. The CDR3 DNA reads TGCGCCAGCAGCCAAGATTGGAGCTCTGGAAACACCATATATTTT.